This T cell receptor beta chain was recorded in a study of blood T cell repertoires in COVID-19. Overall study context: COVID-19 samples from acute and convalescent phases originated in the United States, Italy and Spain.

Per the original data handling: Scientists estimated how many nucleated cells there were by amplifying reference gene primers. Assay: immunoSEQ multiplex PCR; the TCRdb copy retains only in-frame clones and omits some. The V and J calls and clone size are taken from that table; D and trimming were inferred from the DNA. The data hold roughly 300,000 clones, with 88% observed a single time. The CDR3 consists of 16 residues. Germline CDR1 is SGHTA and CDR2 is FQGTGA. The trim removed 3 bases at V and 0 bases at J, leaving 5 bases unmatched. The V gene is TRBV7-3, the J gene TRBJ2-3; 8 bases fit TRBD2. This receptor was identified in a man aged 18 to 29 with active or convalescent COVID-19. Sequencing input: peripheral blood. The CDR3 spells CASSFTGGASTDTQYF. CDR3 bases: TGTGCCAGCAGCTTTACCGGGGGGGCTAGCACAGATACGCAGTATTTT.